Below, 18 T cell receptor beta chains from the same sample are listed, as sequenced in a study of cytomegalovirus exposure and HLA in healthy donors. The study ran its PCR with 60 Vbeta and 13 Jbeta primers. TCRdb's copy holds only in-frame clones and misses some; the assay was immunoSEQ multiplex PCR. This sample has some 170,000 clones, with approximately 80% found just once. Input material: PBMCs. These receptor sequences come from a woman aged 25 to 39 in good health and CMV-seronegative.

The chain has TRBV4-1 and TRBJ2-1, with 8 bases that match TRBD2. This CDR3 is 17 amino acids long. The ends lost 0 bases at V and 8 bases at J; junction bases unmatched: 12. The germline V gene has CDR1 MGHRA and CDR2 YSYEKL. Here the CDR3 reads CASSQDPGSGGGYEQFF. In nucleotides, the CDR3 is TGCGCCAGCAGCCAAGACCCCGGCAGCGGGGGAGGCTATGAGCAGTTCTTC.

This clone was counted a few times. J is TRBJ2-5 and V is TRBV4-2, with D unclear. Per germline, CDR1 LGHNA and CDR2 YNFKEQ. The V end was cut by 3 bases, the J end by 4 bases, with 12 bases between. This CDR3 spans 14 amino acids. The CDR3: CASSHASGRETQYF. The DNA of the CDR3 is TGTGCCAGCAGCCACGCGTCTGGTCGAGAGACCCAGTACTTC.

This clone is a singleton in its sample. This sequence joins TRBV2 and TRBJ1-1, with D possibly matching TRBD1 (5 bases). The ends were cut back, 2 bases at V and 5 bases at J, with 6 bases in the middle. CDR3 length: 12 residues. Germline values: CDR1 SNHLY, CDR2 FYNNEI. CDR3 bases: TGTGCCAGCAGTGAACGGGGGACTGAAGCTTTCTTT. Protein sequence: CASSERGTEAFF.

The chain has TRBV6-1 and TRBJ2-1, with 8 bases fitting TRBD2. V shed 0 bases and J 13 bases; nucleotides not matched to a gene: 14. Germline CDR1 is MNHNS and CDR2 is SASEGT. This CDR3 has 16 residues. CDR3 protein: CASSEALPGLDALQFF. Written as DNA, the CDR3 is TGTGCCAGCAGTGAAGCGCTCCCGGGACTAGACGCCTTACAGTTCTTC.

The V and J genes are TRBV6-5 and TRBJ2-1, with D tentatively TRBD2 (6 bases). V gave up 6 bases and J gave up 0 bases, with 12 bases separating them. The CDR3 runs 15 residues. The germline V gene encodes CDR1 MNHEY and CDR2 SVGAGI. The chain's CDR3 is CASSRDSDSYNEQFF. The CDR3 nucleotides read TGTGCCAGCAGCCGGGACTCGGACTCCTACAATGAGCAGTTCTTC.

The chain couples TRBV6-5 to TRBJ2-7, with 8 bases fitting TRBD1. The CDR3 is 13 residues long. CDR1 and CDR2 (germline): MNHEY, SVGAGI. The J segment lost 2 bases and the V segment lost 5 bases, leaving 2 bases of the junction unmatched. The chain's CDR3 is CASSLQGAYEQYF. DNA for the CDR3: TGTGCCAGCAGTCTACAGGGGGCCTACGAGCAGTACTTC.

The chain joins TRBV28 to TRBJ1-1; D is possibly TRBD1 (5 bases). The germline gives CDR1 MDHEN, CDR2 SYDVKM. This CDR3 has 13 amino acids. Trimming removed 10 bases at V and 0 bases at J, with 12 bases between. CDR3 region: CATKQAMNTEAFF. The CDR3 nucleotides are TGTGCCACCAAACAGGCCATGAACACTGAAGCTTTCTTT.

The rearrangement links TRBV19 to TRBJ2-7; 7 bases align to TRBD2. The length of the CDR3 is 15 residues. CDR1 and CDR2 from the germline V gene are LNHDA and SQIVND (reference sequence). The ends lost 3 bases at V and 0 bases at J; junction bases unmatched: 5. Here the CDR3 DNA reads TGTGCCAGTAGTATTTCTAGCGGCGTCTCCTACGAGCAGTACTTC. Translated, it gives CASSISSGVSYEQYF.

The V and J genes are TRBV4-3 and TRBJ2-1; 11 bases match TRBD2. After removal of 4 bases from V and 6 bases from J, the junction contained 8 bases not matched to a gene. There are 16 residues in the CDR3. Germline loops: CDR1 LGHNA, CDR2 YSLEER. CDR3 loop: CASSPLAGAISNEQFF. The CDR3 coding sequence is TGCGCCAGCAGCCCACTAGCGGGAGCAATATCCAATGAGCAGTTCTTC.

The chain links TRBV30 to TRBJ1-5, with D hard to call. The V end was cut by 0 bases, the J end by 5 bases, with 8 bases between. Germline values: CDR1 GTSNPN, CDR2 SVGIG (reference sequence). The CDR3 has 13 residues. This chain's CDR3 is CAWSVRFDQPQHF. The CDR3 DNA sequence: TGTGCCTGGAGTGTACGGTTCGATCAGCCCCAGCATTTT. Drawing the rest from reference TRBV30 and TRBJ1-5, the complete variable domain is SQTIHQWPATLVQPVGSPLSLECTVEGTSNPNLYWYRQAAGRGLQLLFYSVGIGQISSEVPQNLSASRPQDRQFILSSKKLLLSDSGFYLCAWSVRFDQPQHFGDGTRLSIL.

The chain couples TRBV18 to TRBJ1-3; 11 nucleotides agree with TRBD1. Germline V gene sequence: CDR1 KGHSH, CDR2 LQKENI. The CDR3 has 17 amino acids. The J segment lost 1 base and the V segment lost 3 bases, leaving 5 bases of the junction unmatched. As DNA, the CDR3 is TGTGCCAGCTCACCGCCGGACAGGGGGCGATCTGGAAACACCATATATTTT. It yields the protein CASSPPDRGRSGNTIYF.

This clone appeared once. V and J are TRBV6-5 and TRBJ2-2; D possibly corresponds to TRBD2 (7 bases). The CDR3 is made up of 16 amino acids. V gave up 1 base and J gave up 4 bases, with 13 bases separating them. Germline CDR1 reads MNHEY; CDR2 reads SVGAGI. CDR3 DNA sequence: TGTGCCAGCAGTTACTGGGGGGGGCACGGCACCGGGGAGCTGTTTTTT. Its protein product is CASSYWGGHGTGELFF.

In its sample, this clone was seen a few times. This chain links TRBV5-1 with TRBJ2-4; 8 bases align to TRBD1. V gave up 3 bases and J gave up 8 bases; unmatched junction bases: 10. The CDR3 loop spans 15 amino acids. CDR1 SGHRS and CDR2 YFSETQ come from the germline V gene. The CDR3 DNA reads TGCGCCAGCAGCTCAGACGCACAGGGGGAGTACATTCAGTACTTC. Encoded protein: CASSSDAQGEYIQYF.

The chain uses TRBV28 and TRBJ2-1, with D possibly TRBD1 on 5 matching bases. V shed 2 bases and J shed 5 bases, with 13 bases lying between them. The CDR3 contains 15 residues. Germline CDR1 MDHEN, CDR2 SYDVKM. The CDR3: CASSLISRANNEQFF. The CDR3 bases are TGTGCCAGCAGTTTAATTAGCAGGGCCAACAATGAGCAGTTCTTC.

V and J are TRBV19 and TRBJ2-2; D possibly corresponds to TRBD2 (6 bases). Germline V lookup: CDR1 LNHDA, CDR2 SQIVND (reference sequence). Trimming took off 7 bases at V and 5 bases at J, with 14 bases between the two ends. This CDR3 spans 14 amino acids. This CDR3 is CASIRTIKTGELFF. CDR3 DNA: TGTGCCAGTATCCGGACTATAAAGACCGGGGAGCTGTTTTTT.

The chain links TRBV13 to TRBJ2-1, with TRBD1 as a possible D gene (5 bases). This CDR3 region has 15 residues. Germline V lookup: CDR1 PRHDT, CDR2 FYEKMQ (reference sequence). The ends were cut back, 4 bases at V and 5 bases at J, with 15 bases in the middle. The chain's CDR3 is CASSYYQGRNNEQFF. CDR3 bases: TGTGCCAGCAGCTATTACCAGGGAAGGAACAATGAGCAGTTCTTC.

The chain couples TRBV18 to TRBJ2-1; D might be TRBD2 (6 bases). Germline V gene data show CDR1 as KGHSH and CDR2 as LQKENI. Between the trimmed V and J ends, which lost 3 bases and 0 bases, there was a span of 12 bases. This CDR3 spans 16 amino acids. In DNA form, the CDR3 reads TGTGCCAGCTCACCGGGGACGGGAGCCTCCTACAATGAGCAGTTCTTC. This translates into CASSPGTGASYNEQFF.

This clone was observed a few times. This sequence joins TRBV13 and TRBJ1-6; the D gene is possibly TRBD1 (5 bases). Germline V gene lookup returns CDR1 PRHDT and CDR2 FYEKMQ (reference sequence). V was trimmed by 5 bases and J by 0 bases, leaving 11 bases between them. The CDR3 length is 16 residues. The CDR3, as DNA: TGTGCCAGCAGCCTACGGGGGAGCTCCTATAATTCACCCCTCCACTTT. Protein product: CASSLRGSSYNSPLHF.